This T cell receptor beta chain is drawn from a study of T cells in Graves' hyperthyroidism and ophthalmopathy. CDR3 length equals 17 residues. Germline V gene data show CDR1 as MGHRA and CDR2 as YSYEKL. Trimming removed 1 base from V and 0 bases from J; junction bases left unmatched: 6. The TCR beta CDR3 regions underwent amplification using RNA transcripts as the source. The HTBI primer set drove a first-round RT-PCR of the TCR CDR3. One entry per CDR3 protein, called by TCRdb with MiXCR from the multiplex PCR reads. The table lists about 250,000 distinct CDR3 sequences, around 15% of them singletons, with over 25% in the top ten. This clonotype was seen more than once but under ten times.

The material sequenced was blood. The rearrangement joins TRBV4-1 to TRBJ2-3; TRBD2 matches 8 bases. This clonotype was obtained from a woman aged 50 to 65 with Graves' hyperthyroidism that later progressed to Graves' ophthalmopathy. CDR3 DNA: TGCGCCAGCAGCCAAGCCGGGAGGGGTACTAGCACAGATACGCAGTATTTT. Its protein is CASSQAGRGTSTDTQYF.